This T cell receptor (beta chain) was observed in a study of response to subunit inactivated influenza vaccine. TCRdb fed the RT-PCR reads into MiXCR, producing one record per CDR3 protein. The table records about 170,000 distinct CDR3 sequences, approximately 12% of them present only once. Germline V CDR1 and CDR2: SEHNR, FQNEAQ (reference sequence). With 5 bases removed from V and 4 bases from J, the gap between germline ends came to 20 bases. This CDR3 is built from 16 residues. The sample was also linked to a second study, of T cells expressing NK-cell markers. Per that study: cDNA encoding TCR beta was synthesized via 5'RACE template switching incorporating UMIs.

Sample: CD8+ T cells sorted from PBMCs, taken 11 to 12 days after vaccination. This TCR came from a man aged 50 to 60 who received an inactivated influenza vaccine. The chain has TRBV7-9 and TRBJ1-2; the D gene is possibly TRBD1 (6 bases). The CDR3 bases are TGTGCCAGCAGCCAAAGAAACAGGGAGGCCTCCTATGGCTACACCTTC. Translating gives CASSQRNREASYGYTF. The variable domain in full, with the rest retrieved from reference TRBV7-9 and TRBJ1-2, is DTGVSQNPRHKITKRGQNVTFRCDPISEHNRLYWYRQTLGQGPEFLTYFQNEAQLEKSRLLSDRFSAERPKGSFSTLEIQRTEQGDSAMYLCASSQRNREASYGYTFGSGTRLTVV.